The present T cell receptor beta chain was sequenced within a study of shared clonotypes between healthy human individuals. Clones were read by immunoSEQ multiplex PCR, and TCRdb kept only the in-frame ones, dropping some. The table lists over 950,000 clones, approximately 80% of them singletons. The CDR3 consists of 16 residues. Germline values: CDR1 LNHNV, CDR2 YYDKDF (reference sequence). Trimming cost V 0 bases and J 7 bases; bases outside gene matches: 6. Material for sequencing was memory CD4+ T cells from PBMCs. Subset defined: CD45RA-negative fraction. The source is a man aged 18 to 35 in good health. Some clones in this sample may be carry-over from other donors' samples. The V gene is TRBV15, the J gene TRBJ1-3; 10 positions agree with TRBD1. This chain's CDR3 is CATSRDLGTGENTIYF. The CDR3 nucleotides are TGTGCCACCAGCAGAGATCTAGGGACAGGGGAGAACACCATATATTTT.